This section outlines one T cell receptor (beta chain) sequence together with its context. This clone was seen repeatedly, ten times or more. The specificity of this receptor is unknown. The record has no base qualities; no much larger clone is one base away. The data belong to a study of blood T cell repertoires in COVID-19 (dated by TCRdb to the early 2020s). Regarding the complete study: The collaborator samples originated in the United States, Italy and Spain and spanned the acute and convalescent phases of COVID-19. Nearly every sample came with metadata listing a de-identified subject ID, COVID-19 status, age in years and sex. Where available, HLA class I and class II types were taken from metadata supplied by the sample provider and were not determined by assay-based typing. Samples came from the ongoing ImmuneRACE study (first 160 participants) plus 1,254 subjects from 6 global collaborators. The dataset comprised deeply sampled blood TCRbeta repertoires from subjects exposed to, actively infected with, or recovered from COVID-19. The repertoires were released in a freely available public database intended as a resource for research on the immune response to SARS-CoV-2. The prospective study material was composed of cDNA or gDNA derived from T cells, B-cell-depleted T cells, or PBMCs. Results and caveats for the whole study, not just this receptor: Clinical and demographic metadata were provided uncurated, with the amount varying by source and participant.

TCRbeta CDR3 regions were amplified from genomic DNA using the immunoSEQ Assay, a bias-controlled multiplex PCR. In the paper's pipeline: The number of nucleated cells in each sample was estimated from the amplification of reference gene primers within the assay. Sequence reads were collapsed and filtered to measure the absolute abundance of every unique TCRbeta CDR3 rearrangement. For each sample, productive Simpson clonality was calculated by taking the square root of Simpson's diversity index across productive rearrangements. This immuneACCESS table, as held by TCRdb, lists in-frame sequences with V and J called but not all clones. Of the missing ones, under half trace to an unresolved V gene in checked studies; the others have no known cause. V, J and clone size derive from that table, while D and trimming were established from the DNA sequence. Within this sample are 210,000 or so clones, with around 84% of them counted one time only. Of the sample, around 21% is held by the ten largest clones.

The trim is 11 bases for V and 2 bases for J, with a gap of 13 bases between the germline ends. Reading from cysteine to phenylalanine, the CDR3 counts 13 amino acids. Kept here is only the CDR3 DNA, which spans 39 bases and is read in frame from base 1. CDR1 and CDR2 are drawn from the germline V gene: ENHRY, SYGVKD. The collaborating institutions used their own protocols to collect whole blood in K2EDTA tubes. For TCRbeta analysis, collaborators shipped samples as frozen whole blood, isolated PBMCs, or DNA extracted from either of those sample types. The sequence joins TRBV10-3 to TRBJ1-5, with the D gene too uncertain to name. The source of this sequence is a human donor in a cohort sampled during active COVID-19. The sequenced material came from peripheral blood. CDR3 reads: CASAGLGNQPQHF. Read as DNA, the sequence is TGTGCCTCCGCGGGTCTAGGCAATCAGCCCCAGCATTTT.